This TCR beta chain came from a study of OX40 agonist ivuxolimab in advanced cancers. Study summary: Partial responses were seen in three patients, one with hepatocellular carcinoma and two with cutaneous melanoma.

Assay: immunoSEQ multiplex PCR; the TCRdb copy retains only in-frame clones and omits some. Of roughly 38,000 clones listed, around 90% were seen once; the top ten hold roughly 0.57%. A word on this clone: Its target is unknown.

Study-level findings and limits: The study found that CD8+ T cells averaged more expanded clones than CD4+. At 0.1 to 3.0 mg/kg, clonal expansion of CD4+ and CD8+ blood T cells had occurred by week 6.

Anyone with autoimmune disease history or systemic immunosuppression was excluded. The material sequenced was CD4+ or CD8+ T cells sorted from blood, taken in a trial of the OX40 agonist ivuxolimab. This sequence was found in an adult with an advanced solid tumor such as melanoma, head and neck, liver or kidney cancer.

The CDR3 is CASSLDPATNTIYF. The CDR3 region has the DNA TGTGCCAGCAGCTTAGATCCCGCTACAAACACCATATATTTT. The genes are TRBV7-8 and TRBJ1-3; D call uncertain. Trimming took off 1 base at V and 6 bases at J, with 10 bases between the two ends. Germline CDR1 is SGHVS and CDR2 is FQNEAQ. The CDR3 has 14 residues.